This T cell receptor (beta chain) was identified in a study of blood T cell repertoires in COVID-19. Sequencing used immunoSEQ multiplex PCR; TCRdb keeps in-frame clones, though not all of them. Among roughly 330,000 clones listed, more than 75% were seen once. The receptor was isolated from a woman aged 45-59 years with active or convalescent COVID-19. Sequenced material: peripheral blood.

The CDR3 DNA reads as TGTGCCAGCACACAGGGGGAGAGCACTGAAGCTTTCTTT. Translation: CASTQGESTEAFF. J is TRBJ1-1 and V is TRBV2; 8 positions agree with TRBD1. V was clipped by 7 bases and J by 4 bases; unmatched bases: 5. This CDR3 has 13 amino acids. CDR1 and CDR2 (germline): SNHLY, FYNNEI.